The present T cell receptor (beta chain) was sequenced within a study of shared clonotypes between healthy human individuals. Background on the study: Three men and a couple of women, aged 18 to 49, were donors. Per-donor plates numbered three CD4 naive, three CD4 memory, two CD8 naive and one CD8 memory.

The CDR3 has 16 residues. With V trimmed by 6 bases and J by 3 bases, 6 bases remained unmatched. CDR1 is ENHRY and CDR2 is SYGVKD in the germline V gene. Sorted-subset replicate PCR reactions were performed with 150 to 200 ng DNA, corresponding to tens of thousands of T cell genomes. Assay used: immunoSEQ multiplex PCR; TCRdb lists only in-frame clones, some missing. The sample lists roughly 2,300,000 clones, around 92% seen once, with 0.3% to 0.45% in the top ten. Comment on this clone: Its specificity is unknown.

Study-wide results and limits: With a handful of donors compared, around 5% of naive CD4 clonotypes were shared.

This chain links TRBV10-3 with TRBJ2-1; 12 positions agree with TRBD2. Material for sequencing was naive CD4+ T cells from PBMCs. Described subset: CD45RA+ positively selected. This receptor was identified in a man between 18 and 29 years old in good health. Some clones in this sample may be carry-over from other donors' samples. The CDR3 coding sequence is TGTGCCATCAGAGGTCGGACTAGCGGGAACTACAATGAGCAGTTCTTC. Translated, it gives CAIRGRTSGNYNEQFF.